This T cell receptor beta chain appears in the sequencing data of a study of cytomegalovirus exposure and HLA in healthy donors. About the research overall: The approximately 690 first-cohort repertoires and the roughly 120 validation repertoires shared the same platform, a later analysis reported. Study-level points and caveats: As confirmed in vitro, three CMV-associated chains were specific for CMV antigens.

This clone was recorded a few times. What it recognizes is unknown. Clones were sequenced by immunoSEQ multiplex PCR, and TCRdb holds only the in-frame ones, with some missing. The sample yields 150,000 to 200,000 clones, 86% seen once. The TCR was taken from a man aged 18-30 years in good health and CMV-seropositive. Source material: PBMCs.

The DNA for the CDR3 is TGTGCCAGCAGCTCCGGGGAGACAGGGAGCGAAAAACTGTTTTTT. Translating gives CASSSGETGSEKLFF. The genes are TRBV7-9 and TRBJ1-4, with 7 positions matching TRBD1. The CDR3 length is 15 residues. The trim removed 4 bases at V and 8 bases at J, leaving 10 bases unmatched. The germline V gene encodes CDR1 SEHNR and CDR2 FQNEAQ (reference sequence).